This T cell receptor beta chain emerged from a study of blood T cell repertoires in COVID-19. As for the study in general: Recovered participants had two consecutive negative NP/OP PCR tests, healthcare professional clearance, or symptom resolution. Sample material is recorded as cDNA or gDNA derived from T cells, B-cell-depleted T cells, or PBMCs.

The CDR3 is made up of 17 amino acids. CDR1 is KGHSH, CDR2 LQKENI, per germline. V was clipped by 3 bases and J by 3 bases, with 15 bases between them. The study drew participants aged about 18 to 90 years from 24 US areas. Authors' analysis steps: From reference gene primer amplification, estimates of nucleated cell counts were derived. Clones were read by immunoSEQ multiplex PCR, and TCRdb kept only the in-frame ones, dropping some. V and J calls and clone size come straight from that table; D and trimming were deduced from the DNA. The sample has roughly 160,000 clones; around 79% are singletons. This clonotype originated in a woman aged 70-85 years in a cohort exposed to, infected with or recovered from COVID-19 (not recorded which). Source material: PBMCs or T cells enriched from blood (not recorded which). This chain uses TRBV18 with TRBJ2-6; D unresolved. As DNA, the CDR3 is TGTGCCAGCTCACCTGGGCCGCCTGCGAGTGGGGCCAACGTCCTGACTTTC. It yields the protein CASSPGPPASGANVLTF.